The 8 T cell receptor beta chains given below trace back to one sample, sequenced in a study of cytomegalovirus exposure and HLA in healthy donors. Sequenced by immunoSEQ multiplex PCR; TCRdb stores in-frame clones only, minus some. The sample has about 160,000 clones, just under 90% seen once; the top ten hold 10% to 13%. Sequencing was done on a sample of PBMCs. These receptors all come from a woman between 18 and 30 years old in good health and CMV-seropositive.

V usage is TRBV27 and J usage is TRBJ2-3; 8 positions match TRBD1. The CDR3 sequence is 13 residues long. After removal of 4 bases from V and 4 bases from J, the junction contained 1 base not matched to a gene. Germline-derived CDR1 and CDR2 are MNHEY and SMNVEV (reference sequence). The CDR3 sequence: CASSWTGPDTQYF. The CDR3 nucleotides read TGTGCCAGCAGTTGGACAGGGCCAGATACGCAGTATTTT.

The rearrangement uses TRBV4-2 and TRBJ2-6; the match to TRBD1 covers 8 bases. The CDR3 is 16 residues long. Germline lookup yields CDR1 LGHNA and CDR2 YNFKEQ. V was pared by 4 bases and J by 4 bases, with 6 bases of the junction left unmatched. The CDR3 protein is CASSPTRGQGANVLTF. The CDR3 DNA reads TGTGCCAGCAGCCCGACCAGGGGGCAAGGGGCCAACGTCCTGACTTTC.

V is TRBV5-4 and J is TRBJ2-2; tentatively, D is TRBD1 (5 bases). The CDR3 is 15 residues long. Germline V gene sequence: CDR1 SGHNT, CDR2 YYREEE (reference sequence). The germline V and J ends were trimmed by 0 bases and 4 bases, with 10 bases remaining between them. DNA for the CDR3: TGTGCCAGCAGCTTGGGTGGGGCAGGCACCGGGGAGCTGTTTTTT. As protein: CASSLGGAGTGELFF.

This chain joins TRBV27 and TRBJ1-4; TRBD1 is a possible D gene (5 bases). Germline CDR1 is MNHEY and CDR2 is SMNVEV (reference sequence). The ends were cut back, 4 bases at V and 0 bases at J, with 9 bases in the middle. There are 15 residues in the CDR3. This CDR3 is CASSWDYATNEKLFF. The CDR3 DNA reads as TGTGCCAGCAGTTGGGACTACGCAACTAATGAAAAACTGTTTTTT.

V gene TRBV15 combines with J gene TRBJ1-5; no definite D call. The CDR3 is 13 amino acids. V lost 0 bases and J 6 bases, leaving 6 bases between the germline ends. Germline V gives CDR1 LNHNV, CDR2 YYDKDF (reference sequence). CDR3 bases: TGTGCCACCAGCAGAGATCGAGGTCAGCCCCAGCATTTT. Translation: CATSRDRGQPQHF.

This clone was recorded once. In DNA, the CDR3 is TGTGCCAGCAGTTTAAAGCGAGATACGCAGTATTTT. As protein: CASSLKRDTQYF. The rearrangement links TRBV28 to TRBJ2-3; unclear D gene. CDR3 length: 12 residues. V was pared by 2 bases and J by 5 bases, with 5 bases between. The V gene's germline CDR1 is MDHEN and CDR2 SYDVKM.

This sequence joins TRBV7-9 and TRBJ2-3; tentative D call: TRBD2 (6 bases). The V end was cut by 5 bases, the J end by 2 bases, with 11 bases between. Germline V gene data show CDR1 as SEHNR and CDR2 as FQNEAQ (reference sequence). This CDR3 region has 14 residues. The CDR3 is CASSQRVDTDTQYF. In DNA, the CDR3 is TGTGCCAGCAGCCAGCGGGTAGACACAGATACGCAGTATTTT.

This chain links TRBV20-1 with TRBJ1-1, with a possible D match to TRBD1 (6 bases). The V and J ends lost 5 bases and 13 bases respectively, with 17 bases between them. This CDR3 spans 11 amino acids. The germline gives CDR1 DFQATT, CDR2 SNEGSKA (reference sequence). As DNA, the CDR3 is TGCAGTGCTGCAGTACAGGGAGTTGGTTTCTTT. Protein product: CSAAVQGVGFF.